A selection of T cell receptor beta chains follows, all from one sample in a study of technical replicates of blood from a few donors. Clones were read by immunoSEQ multiplex PCR, and TCRdb kept only the in-frame ones, dropping some. The table shows tens of thousands of clones, with 80% to 95% occurring only once. Sequenced material: T cells isolated from PBMCs. These receptors all stem from a human donor in good health. The CDR3 runs from the conserved cysteine through the conserved F or W. The order of the fields is V gene, J gene, CDR3 length, D gene, CDR3 protein, CDR3 DNA. A D gene is named only where the DNA matches it firmly.

TRBV5-4,TRBJ1-2,13,TRBD1,CASSSDRLYGYTF,TGTGCCAGCAGCTCGGACAGGCTGTATGGCTACACCTTC
TRBV6-5,TRBJ1-1,14,TRBD1,CASSRGNVNTEAFF,TGTGCCAGCAGCAGGGGGAATGTGAACACTGAAGCTTTCTTT
TRBV7-9,TRBJ1-1,13,NA,CASSLASGGRAFF,TGTGCCAGCAGCTTAGCGTCAGGTGGTAGAGCTTTCTTT
TRBV14,TRBJ2-2,14,NA,CASSPGWNTGELFF,TGTGCCAGCAGCCCAGGGTGGAACACCGGGGAGCTGTTTTTT
TRBV2,TRBJ1-2,13,NA,CASNLGISSGYTF,TGTGCCAGCAACCTTGGAATTTCTAGTGGCTACACCTTC
TRBV2,TRBJ2-7,14,NA,CASSETVPSYEQYF,TGTGCCAGCAGTGAGACAGTACCCTCCTACGAGCAGTACTTC
TRBV9,TRBJ2-1,14,NA,CASSWTSVYNEQFF,TGTGCCAGCAGCTGGACATCTGTTTACAATGAGCAGTTCTTC
TRBV5-6,TRBJ1-5,12,NA,CASSLVNQPQHF,TGTGCCAGCAGCTTGGTAAATCAGCCCCAGCATTTT
TRBV29-1,TRBJ2-7,12,NA,CSVDTGSYEQYF,TGCAGCGTTGACACGGGAAGCTACGAGCAGTACTTC
TRBV27,TRBJ2-7,13,NA,CASSQGGSYEQYF,TGTGCCAGCAGCCAGGGGGGCAGCTACGAGCAGTACTTC
TRBV14,TRBJ1-1,15,NA,CASSQDPGLNTEAFF,TGTGCCAGCAGCCAAGACCCAGGGCTGAACACTGAAGCTTTCTTT
TRBV29-1,TRBJ2-2,16,TRBD2,CSVGGLAGAVTGELFF,TGCAGCGTTGGGGGACTAGCGGGAGCTGTCACCGGGGAGCTGTTTTTT
TRBV6-5,TRBJ2-3,12,NA,CASRQGTDTQYF,TGTGCCAGCCGGCAGGGCACAGATACGCAGTATTTT
TRBV7-9,TRBJ1-1,14,NA,CASSLALGGTEAFF,TGTGCCAGCAGCTTAGCGCTGGGAGGGACTGAAGCTTTCTTT
TRBV27,TRBJ1-1,14,TRBD1,CASNPTGGNTEAFF,TGTGCCAGCAACCCGACAGGGGGGAACACTGAAGCTTTCTTT
TRBV7-2,TRBJ2-1,15,NA,CASSPTDETGNEQFF,TGTGCCAGCAGCCCAACAGACGAGACAGGCAACGAGCAGTTCTTC
TRBV6-5,TRBJ1-1,15,TRBD1,CASSYSGTGKTEAFF,TGTGCCAGCAGTTACTCCGGGACAGGGAAGACTGAAGCTTTCTTT